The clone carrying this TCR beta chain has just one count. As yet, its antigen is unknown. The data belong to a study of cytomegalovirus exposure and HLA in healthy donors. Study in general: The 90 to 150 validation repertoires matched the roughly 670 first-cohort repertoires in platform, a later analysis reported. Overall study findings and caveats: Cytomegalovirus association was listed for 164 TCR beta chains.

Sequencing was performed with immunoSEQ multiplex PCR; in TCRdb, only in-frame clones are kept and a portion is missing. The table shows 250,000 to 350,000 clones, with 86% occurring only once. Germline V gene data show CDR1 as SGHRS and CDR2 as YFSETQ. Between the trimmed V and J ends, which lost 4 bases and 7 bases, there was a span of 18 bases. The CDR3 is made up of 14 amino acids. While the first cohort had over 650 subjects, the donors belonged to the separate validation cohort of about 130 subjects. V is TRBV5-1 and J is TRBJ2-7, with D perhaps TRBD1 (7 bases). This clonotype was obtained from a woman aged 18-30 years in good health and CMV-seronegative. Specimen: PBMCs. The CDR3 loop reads CASSIRDRGGEQYF. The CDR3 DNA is TGCGCCAGCAGCATCCGGGACAGAGGGGGGGAGCAGTACTTC. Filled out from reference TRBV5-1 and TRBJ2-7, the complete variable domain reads KAGVTQTPRYLIKTRGQQVTLSCSPISGHRSVSWYQQTPGQGLQFLFEYFSETQRNKGNFPGRFSGRQFSNSRSEMNVSTLELGDSALYLCASSIRDRGGEQYFGPGTRLTVT.